Listed below are T cell receptor beta chains from one sample, sequenced in a study of blood T cell repertoires in COVID-19. Libraries were prepared by immunoSEQ multiplex PCR; TCRdb keeps only in-frame clonotypes and omits some of them. The sample holds roughly 76,000 clones; around 89% are singletons and the top ten take approximately 1%. The sequenced material came from PBMCs or T cells enriched from blood (not recorded which). Receptors were obtained from a woman between 50 and 59 years old with acute COVID-19. The CDR3 runs from the conserved cysteine through the conserved F or W. D genes are given only for firm matches. Clone size is not always given. Where it is, it says once, few, many or a class for expanded clones.

TRBD1,TRBV4-3,TRBJ1-2,.,TGCGCCAGCAGCCAAGAGACAGGGGCGTATGGCTACACCTTC,CASSQETGAYGYTF
TRBD1,TRBV6-5,TRBJ1-2,.,TGTGCCAGCAGTCCCTACAGGGGATCTAACTATGGCTACACCTTC,CASSPYRGSNYGYTF
.,TRBV4-2,TRBJ2-2,.,TGTGCCAGCAGCCAAGTCGGCGGTTCGAACACCGGGGAGCTGTTTTTT,CASSQVGGSNTGELFF
.,TRBV5-1,TRBJ1-1,.,TGCGCCAGCCGCCCGGAGGGACTTCTGAACACTGAAGCTTTCTTT,CASRPEGLLNTEAFF
.,TRBV18,TRBJ2-1,.,TGTGCCAGCTCACCACCGGAGGGGATAGAGTTCTTC,CASSPPEGIEFF
TRBD2,TRBV2,TRBJ2-3,once,TGTGCCAGCAGTGAACGGACTAGCGGCACAGATACGCAGTATTTT,CASSERTSGTDTQYF
TRBD1,TRBV5-1,TRBJ1-1,.,TGCGCCAGCAGCTCAAGACAGGGCCTAGGGACTGAAGCTTTCTTT,CASSSRQGLGTEAFF
TRBD1,TRBV19,TRBJ1-2,.,TGTGCCAGCCGCCGGACAGGGTCGGATCAAGGCTACACCTTC,CASRRTGSDQGYTF
.,TRBV9,TRBJ2-3,.,TGTGCCAGCAGCGAGTCGACAGGACTCGCGGATACGCAGTATTTT,CASSESTGLADTQYF
TRBD2,TRBV2,TRBJ2-1,.,TGTGCCAGCAGTGGCGGGAGGCCCTACAATGAGCAGTTCTTC,CASSGGRPYNEQFF
TRBD2,TRBV7-2,TRBJ2-2,.,TGTGCCAGCAAGCTGAGCGGGAGGAACACCGGGGAGCTGTTTTTT,CASKLSGRNTGELFF
TRBD2,TRBV2,TRBJ2-7,.,TGTGCCAGCAGTGTCCCGGGAGGGAGGAGGTACGAGCAGTACTTC,CASSVPGGRRYEQYF
.,TRBV25-1,TRBJ2-1,.,TGTGCCAGCAGTGAAATGGGGGGATACAATGAGCAGTTCTTC,CASSEMGGYNEQFF
.,TRBV12-5,TRBJ2-7,.,TGTGCTAGTGGTTCAACCTACGAGCAGTACTTC,CASGSTYEQYF
.,TRBV6-5,TRBJ1-2,.,TGTGCCAGCTTGAAATCGGGACTCGGCTATGGCTACACCTTC,CASLKSGLGYGYTF
.,TRBV3-1/TRBV3-2,TRBJ2-5,.,TGTGCCAGCAGCGTGGGAGGAGGAGAGACCCAGTACTTC,CASSVGGGETQYF
.,TRBV19,TRBJ1-1,.,TGTGCCATCGCGGACAGATTTAACACTGAAGCTTTCTTT,CAIADRFNTEAFF
.,TRBV9,TRBJ2-7,.,TGTGCCAGCAGCACGCAGGGCCTGACGGAAGAGCAGTACTTC,CASSTQGLTEEQYF
TRBD2,TRBV10-3,TRBJ2-5,.,TGTGCCATCAGTGAGCCGTTTTTGCCTAGCGGACAAGAGACCCAGTACTTC,CAISEPFLPSGQETQYF
.,TRBV7-6,TRBJ2-7,.,TGTGCCAGCAGCTTAGTTGGGCTAGCCGGAGTGCGGGGCGAGCAGTACTTC,CASSLVGLAGVRGEQYF
.,TRBV4-2,TRBJ2-7,.,TGTGCCAGCAGCCAAGATCTGAGTAGCTTGGCCTACGAGCAGTACTTC,CASSQDLSSLAYEQYF
TRBD1,TRBV6-4,TRBJ1-2,.,TGTGCCAGCAGTGACAGGACAGGGGGCAAGTCTGGCTACACCTTC,CASSDRTGGKSGYTF
.,TRBV3-1/TRBV3-2,TRBJ1-5,.,TGTGCCAGCAGCCAAGGGGCGCAGTCGGGACAGCCCCAGCATTTT,CASSQGAQSGQPQHF
.,TRBV11-2,TRBJ1-4,once,TGTGCCAGCAGCCCAGAATTCGCAGGGAAAGGGGAAAAACTGTTTTTT,CASSPEFAGKGEKLFF
TRBD1,TRBV14,TRBJ1-1,.,TGTGCCAGCAGCCCCTGGGGACAGGGGACCCCTGAAGCTTTCTTT,CASSPWGQGTPEAFF
.,TRBV19,TRBJ1-2,.,TGTGCCAGTAGTATAGGGCGAACGGGTCTTGTCCACACCTTC,CASSIGRTGLVHTF
.,TRBV27,TRBJ2-1,.,TGTGCCAGCTCTGGGGCATGGGAGCAGTTCTTC,CASSGAWEQFF
TRBD1,TRBV25-1,TRBJ1-6,.,TGTGCCAGCAGTGTCACCGGGACAGGAGTCTTTTCACCCCTCCACTTT,CASSVTGTGVFSPLHF
.,TRBV4-2,TRBJ2-2,.,TGTGCCAGCAGCCAAGCCCCCAACTCCCTCACCGGGGAGCTGTTTTTT,CASSQAPNSLTGELFF
.,TRBV7-9,TRBJ2-3,.,TGTGCCAGCAGCTTAGGCCCAGTGATCACAGATACGCAGTATTTT,CASSLGPVITDTQYF
.,TRBV3-1/TRBV3-2,TRBJ1-5,once,TGTGCCAGCAGCCAACAGGGGCCCAATCAGCCCCAGCATTTT,CASSQQGPNQPQHF
TRBD1,TRBV9,TRBJ1-3,few,TGTGCCAGCAGCGTCCTGGACAGGGGGTACTCTGGAAACACCATATATTTT,CASSVLDRGYSGNTIYF
.,TRBV4-2,TRBJ1-2,.,TGTGCCAGCAGCCAAGTTCCGCTAATAGGGGGAACTCACTACACCTTC,CASSQVPLIGGTHYTF
.,TRBV19,TRBJ1-1,.,TGTGCCTCCACCCCAGGGGCGGTGAACACTGAAGCTTTCTTT,CASTPGAVNTEAFF
.,TRBV7-9,TRBJ2-3,.,TGTGCCAGCAGCTTAATCCGGGGAAGCGGAGGGCCGGATACGCAGTATTTT,CASSLIRGSGGPDTQYF
TRBD1,TRBV6-5,TRBJ1-5,.,TGTGCCAGCGGTCAGGGGGCCAAGCCCCAGCATTTT,CASGQGAKPQHF
.,TRBV30,TRBJ1-3,.,TGTGCCGCGAGCGGGGGACCCTCTGGAAACACCATATATTTT,CAASGGPSGNTIYF
TRBD1,TRBV5-1,TRBJ2-1,.,TGCGCCAGCAGCTTGGGACAGGGGGGATACAATGAGCAGTTCTTC,CASSLGQGGYNEQFF
.,TRBV6-5,TRBJ2-7,once,TGTGCCAGCAGGTTGAGGAGGACCGATCCCTACGAGCAGTACTTC,CASRLRRTDPYEQYF
TRBD1,TRBV19,TRBJ1-2,.,TGTGCCAGTAGTACTCGAGGGACAGGGACGGACTATGGCTACACCTTC,CASSTRGTGTDYGYTF
TRBD2,TRBV12-5,TRBJ2-7,.,TGTGCTAGTGGTTTGCCCCCAACGGGACTAGCGGGACTCTACGAGCAGTACTTC,CASGLPPTGLAGLYEQYF
TRBD1,TRBV19,TRBJ2-7,.,TGTGCCAGTAGTATGGCCGGACAGGAGGCCTTGAAGCAGTACTTC,CASSMAGQEALKQYF
.,TRBV6-1,TRBJ1-6,.,TGTGCCAGCAGTGATAGGCAGGGAAAGAATTCACCCCTCCACTTT,CASSDRQGKNSPLHF
.,TRBV7-9,TRBJ2-2,.,TGTGCCAGCAGCTTATTGCAGGGACTCTCCCTTTTTCCCGGGGAGCTGTTTTTT,CASSLLQGLSLFPGELFF
TRBD1,TRBV5-1,TRBJ1-1,.,TGCGCCAGCAGCTTGGTGGCAGGGGGCATTAACACTGAAGCTTTCTTT,CASSLVAGGINTEAFF
TRBD2,TRBV5-1,TRBJ2-1,.,TGCGCCAGCTTACCGGGACTAGCGGCCACCAATGAGCAGTTCTTC,CASLPGLAATNEQFF
.,TRBV29-1,TRBJ2-7,.,TGCAGCGTTGAAGGGCGTTCAGGTTCCTACGAGCAGTACTTC,CSVEGRSGSYEQYF
TRBD1,TRBV7-2,TRBJ1-2,.,TGTGCCAGCAGCCAGGGGGGACAGGGGGCGGCTGGCTACACCTTC,CASSQGGQGAAGYTF
.,TRBV29-1,TRBJ2-3,.,TGCAGCGTGGGGGGACCGAGCACAGATACGCAGTATTTT,CSVGGPSTDTQYF
.,TRBV27,TRBJ1-1,.,TGTGCCAGCAGTTTCCTGAGCTTACAGGGTTTTAAGGAAAACACTGAAGCTTTCTTT,CASSFLSLQGFKENTEAFF
TRBD2,TRBV7-2,TRBJ2-5,.,TGTGCCAGCAGCCCGGGACTAGCGGGAAGCATGGAGACCCAGTACTTC,CASSPGLAGSMETQYF
TRBD2,TRBV11-3,TRBJ2-1,once,TGTGCCAGCAGCGCACTAGCGGGAGGGTATGAGCAGTTCTTC,CASSALAGGYEQFF